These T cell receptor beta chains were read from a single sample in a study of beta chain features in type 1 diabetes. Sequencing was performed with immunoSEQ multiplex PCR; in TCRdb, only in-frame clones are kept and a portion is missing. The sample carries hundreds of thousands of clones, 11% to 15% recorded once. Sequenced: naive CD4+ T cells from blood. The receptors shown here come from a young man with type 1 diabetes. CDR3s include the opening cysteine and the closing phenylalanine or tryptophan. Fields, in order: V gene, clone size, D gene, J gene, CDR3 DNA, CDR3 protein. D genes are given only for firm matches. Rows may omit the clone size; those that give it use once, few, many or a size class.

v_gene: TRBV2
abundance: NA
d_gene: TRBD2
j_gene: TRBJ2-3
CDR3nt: TGTGCCAGCAGCTCGGGACTAGCGGCTTACACAGATACGCAGTATTTT
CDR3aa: CASSSGLAAYTDTQYF

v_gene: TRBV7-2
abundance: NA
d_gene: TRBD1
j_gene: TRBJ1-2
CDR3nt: TGTGCCAGCAGCTTAGATTCGAGGATGGACAGGGGAAACTATGGCTACACCTTC
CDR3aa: CASSLDSRMDRGNYGYTF

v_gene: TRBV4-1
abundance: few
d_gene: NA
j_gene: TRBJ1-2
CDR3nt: TGCGCCAGCAGCCAAAAAACACGTGACCTAAACTATGGCTACACCTTC
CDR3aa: CASSQKTRDLNYGYTF

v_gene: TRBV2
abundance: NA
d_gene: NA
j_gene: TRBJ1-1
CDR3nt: TGTGCCAGCAGTGCCCAGCCGCCTGAAGCTTTCTTT
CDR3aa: CASSAQPPEAFF

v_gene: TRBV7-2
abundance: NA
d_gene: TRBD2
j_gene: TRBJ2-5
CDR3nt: TGTGCCAGCAGCTTGGGGGTGATAGCGGGATACCAAGAGACCCAGTACTTC
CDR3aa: CASSLGVIAGYQETQYF

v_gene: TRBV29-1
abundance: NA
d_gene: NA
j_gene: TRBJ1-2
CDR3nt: TGCAGCGTTGAGGGGAATGGAAACTATGGCTACACCTTC
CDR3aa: CSVEGNGNYGYTF

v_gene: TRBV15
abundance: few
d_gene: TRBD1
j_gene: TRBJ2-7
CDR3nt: TGTGCCACCAGCAGGGACAGGGTCTACGAGCAGTACTTC
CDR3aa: CATSRDRVYEQYF

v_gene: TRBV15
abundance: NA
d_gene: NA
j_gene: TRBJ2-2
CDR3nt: TGTGCCACCAGCATCAAAGACCCCGCCGGGGAGCTGTTTTTT
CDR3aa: CATSIKDPAGELFF

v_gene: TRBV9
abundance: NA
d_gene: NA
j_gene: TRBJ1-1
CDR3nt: TGTGCCAGCAGCGTGTCCCAAAACGTAATGAACACTGAAGCTTTCTTT
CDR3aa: CASSVSQNVMNTEAFF

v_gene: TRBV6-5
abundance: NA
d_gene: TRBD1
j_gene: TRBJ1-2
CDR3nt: TGTGCCAGCAGGACAGGGGTAGACTATGGCTACACCTTC
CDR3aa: CASRTGVDYGYTF

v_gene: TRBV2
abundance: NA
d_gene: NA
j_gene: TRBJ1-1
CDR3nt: TGTGCCAGCGCCCGAGGGGGTTGGGGCACTGAAGCTTTCTTT
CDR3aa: CASARGGWGTEAFF

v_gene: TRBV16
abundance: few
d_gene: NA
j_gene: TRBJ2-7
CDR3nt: TGTGCCAGCAGCCAATCGAAGGAGCAGTACTTC
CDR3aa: CASSQSKEQYF

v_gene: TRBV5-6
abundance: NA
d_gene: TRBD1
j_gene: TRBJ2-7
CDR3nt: TGTGCCAGCAGCTTAGTGGACAGGGACCTCTCCTACGAGCAGTACTTC
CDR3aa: CASSLVDRDLSYEQYF

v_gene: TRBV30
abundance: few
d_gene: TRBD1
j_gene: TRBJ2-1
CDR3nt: TGTGCCTGGAGTGTAATAAGGGGGCGAAACAATGAGCAGTTCTTC
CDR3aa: CAWSVIRGRNNEQFF

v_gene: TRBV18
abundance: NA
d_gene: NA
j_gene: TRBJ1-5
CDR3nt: TGTGCCAGCTCGCCCGGTGTGAGCTTGGGAAATCAGCCCCAGCATTTT
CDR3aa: CASSPGVSLGNQPQHF

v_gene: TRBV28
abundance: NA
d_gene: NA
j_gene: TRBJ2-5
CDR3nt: TGTGCCAGCAGTCTCTTAGGTCCAGAGACCCAGTACTTC
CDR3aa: CASSLLGPETQYF

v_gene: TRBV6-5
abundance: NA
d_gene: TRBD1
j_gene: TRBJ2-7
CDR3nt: TGTGCCAGCAGCTGGGACAGGCGATCCTACGAGCAGTACTTC
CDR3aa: CASSWDRRSYEQYF

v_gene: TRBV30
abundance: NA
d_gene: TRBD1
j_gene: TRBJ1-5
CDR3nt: TGTGCCTGGAGTGTACGACAGGGGGCCAATCAGCCCCAGCATTTT
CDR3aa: CAWSVRQGANQPQHF

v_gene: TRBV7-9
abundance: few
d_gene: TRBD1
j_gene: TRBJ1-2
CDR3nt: TGTGCCAGCAGCCTAGACAGGGACTATGGCTACACCTTC
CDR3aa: CASSLDRDYGYTF

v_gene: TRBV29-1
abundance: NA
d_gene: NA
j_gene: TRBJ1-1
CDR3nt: TGCAGCGCACACAGGAGGAACACTGAAGCTTTCTTT
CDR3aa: CSAHRRNTEAFF

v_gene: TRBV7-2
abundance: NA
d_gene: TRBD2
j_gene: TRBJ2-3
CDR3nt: TGTGCCAGCAGCCCAAATGCGGGGGGAGGCACAGATACGCAGTATTTT
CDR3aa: CASSPNAGGGTDTQYF

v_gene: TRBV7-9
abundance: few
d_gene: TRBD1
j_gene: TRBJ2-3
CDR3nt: TGTGCCAGCAGCATGGGACAGGGGGTTTTTAATACGCAGTATTTT
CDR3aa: CASSMGQGVFNTQYF

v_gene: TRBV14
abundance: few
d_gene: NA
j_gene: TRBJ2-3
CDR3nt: TGTGCCAGCAGCCTCTACCCCGGGACAGATACGCAGTATTTT
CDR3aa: CASSLYPGTDTQYF

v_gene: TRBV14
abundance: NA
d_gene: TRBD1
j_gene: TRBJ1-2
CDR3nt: TGTGCCAGCAGCCAAGATCGAGGGGGCAGGTCAAACTATGGCTACACCTTC
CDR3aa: CASSQDRGGRSNYGYTF

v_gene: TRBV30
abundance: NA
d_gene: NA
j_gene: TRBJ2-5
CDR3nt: TGTGCCTGGAGTGCTTTCGGATCGCGGACCCAGTACTTC
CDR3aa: CAWSAFGSRTQYF